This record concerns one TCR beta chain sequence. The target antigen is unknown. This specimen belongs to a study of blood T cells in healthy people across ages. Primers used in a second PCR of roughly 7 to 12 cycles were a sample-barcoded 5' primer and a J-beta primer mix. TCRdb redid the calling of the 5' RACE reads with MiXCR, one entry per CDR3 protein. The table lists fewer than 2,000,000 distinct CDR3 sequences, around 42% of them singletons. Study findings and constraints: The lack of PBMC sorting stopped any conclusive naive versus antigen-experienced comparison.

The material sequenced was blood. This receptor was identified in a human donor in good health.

This CDR3 is CASSPLRGTYTDTQYF. The DNA of the CDR3 is TGTGCCAGCAGTCCACTACGGGGGACCTACACAGATACGCAGTATTTT. The V gene is TRBV7-9, the J gene TRBJ2-3; D is perhaps TRBD2 (6 bases). Germline V gene data show CDR1 as SEHNR and CDR2 as FQNEAQ (reference sequence). V was pared by 6 bases and J by 2 bases, with 18 bases between. The CDR3 is 16 residues long.